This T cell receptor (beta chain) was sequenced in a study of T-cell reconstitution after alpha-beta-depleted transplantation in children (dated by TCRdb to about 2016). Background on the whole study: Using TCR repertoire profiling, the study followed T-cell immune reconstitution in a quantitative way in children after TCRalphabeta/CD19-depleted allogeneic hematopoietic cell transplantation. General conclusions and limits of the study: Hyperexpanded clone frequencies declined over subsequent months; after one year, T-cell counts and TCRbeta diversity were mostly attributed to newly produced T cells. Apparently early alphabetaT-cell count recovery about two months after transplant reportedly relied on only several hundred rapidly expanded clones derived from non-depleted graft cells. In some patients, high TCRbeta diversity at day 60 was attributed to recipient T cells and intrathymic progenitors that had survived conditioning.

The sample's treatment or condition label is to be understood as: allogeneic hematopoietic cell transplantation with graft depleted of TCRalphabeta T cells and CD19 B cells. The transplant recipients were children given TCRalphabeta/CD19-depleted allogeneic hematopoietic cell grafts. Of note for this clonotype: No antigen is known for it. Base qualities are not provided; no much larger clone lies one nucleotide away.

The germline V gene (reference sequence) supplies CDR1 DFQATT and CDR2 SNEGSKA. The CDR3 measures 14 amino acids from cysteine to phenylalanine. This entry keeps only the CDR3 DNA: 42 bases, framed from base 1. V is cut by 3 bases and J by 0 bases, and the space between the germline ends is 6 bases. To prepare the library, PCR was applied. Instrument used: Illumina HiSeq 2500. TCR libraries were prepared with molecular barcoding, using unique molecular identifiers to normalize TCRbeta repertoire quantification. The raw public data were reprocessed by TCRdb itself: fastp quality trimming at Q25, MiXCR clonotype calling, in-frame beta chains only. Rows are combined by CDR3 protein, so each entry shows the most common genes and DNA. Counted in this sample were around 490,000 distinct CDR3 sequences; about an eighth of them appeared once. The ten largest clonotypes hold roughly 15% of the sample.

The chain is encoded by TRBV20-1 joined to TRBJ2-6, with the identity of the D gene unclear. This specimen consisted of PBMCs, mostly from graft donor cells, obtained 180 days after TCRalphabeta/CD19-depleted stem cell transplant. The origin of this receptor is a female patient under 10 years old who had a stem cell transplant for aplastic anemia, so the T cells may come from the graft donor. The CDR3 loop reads CSASVISGANVLTF. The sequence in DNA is TGCAGTGCTAGTGTGATCTCTGGGGCCAACGTCCTGACTTTC.